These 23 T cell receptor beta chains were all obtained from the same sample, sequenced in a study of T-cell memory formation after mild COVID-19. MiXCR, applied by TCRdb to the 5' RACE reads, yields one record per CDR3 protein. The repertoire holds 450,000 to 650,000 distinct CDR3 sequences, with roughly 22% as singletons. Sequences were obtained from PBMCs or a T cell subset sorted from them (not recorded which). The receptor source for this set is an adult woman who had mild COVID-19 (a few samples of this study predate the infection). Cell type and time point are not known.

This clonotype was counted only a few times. The CDR3 sequence: CASSEGLRGYF. The CDR3, as DNA: TGTGCCAGCAGTGAAGGACTTCGTGGTTACTTC. The gene calls are TRBV25-1 and TRBJ2-7, with D tentatively TRBD2 (5 bases). V dropped 2 bases and J dropped 13 bases, with 12 bases sitting between them. CDR3 size: 11 residues. The germline gives CDR1 MGHDK, CDR2 SYGVNS.

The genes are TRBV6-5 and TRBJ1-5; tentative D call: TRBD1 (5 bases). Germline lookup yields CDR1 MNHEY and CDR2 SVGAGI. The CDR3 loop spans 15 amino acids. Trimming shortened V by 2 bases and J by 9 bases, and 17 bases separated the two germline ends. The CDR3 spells CASSYASGRLWPQHF. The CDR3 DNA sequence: TGTGCCAGCAGTTACGCCTCAGGGAGGTTATGGCCCCAGCATTTT.

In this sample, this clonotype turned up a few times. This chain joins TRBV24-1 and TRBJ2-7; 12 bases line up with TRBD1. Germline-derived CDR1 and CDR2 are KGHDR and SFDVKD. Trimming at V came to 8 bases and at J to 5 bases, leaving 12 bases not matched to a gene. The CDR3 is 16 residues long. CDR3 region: CATTELTGQGAHEQYF. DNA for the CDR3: TGTGCCACCACAGAGCTTACGGGACAGGGGGCTCACGAGCAGTACTTC.

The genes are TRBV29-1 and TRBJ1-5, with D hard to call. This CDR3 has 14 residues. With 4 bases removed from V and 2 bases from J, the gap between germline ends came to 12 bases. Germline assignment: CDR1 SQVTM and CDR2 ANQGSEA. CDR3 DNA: TGCAGCGTTGGCGTCGGAGAGGGCAATCAGCCCCAGCATTTT. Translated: CSVGVGEGNQPQHF.

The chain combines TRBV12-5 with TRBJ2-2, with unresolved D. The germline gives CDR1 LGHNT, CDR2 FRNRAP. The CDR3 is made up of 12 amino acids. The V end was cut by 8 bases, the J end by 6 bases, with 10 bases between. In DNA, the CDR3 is TGTGCTAGTCGACTCGTCCCCGGGGAGCTGTTTTTT. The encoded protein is CASRLVPGELFF.

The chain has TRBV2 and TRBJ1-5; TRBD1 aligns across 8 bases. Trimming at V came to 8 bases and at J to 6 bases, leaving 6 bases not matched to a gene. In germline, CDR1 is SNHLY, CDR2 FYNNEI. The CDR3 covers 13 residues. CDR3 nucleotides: TGTGCCAGCCTCAGGGGGCAGGGTCAGCCCCAGCATTTT. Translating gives CASLRGQGQPQHF.

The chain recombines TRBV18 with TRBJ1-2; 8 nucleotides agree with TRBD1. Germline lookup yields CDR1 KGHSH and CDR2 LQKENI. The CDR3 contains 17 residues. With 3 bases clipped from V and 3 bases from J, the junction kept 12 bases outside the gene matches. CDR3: CASSPGGRGPGDYGYTF. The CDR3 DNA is TGTGCCAGCTCACCGGGAGGCAGGGGGCCAGGAGACTATGGCTACACCTTC.

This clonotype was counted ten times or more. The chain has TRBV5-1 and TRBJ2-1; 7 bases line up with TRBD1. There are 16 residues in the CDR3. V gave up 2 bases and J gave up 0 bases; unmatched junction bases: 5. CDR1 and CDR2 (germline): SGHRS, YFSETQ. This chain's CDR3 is CASSLQQGVSYNEQFF. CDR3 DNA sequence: TGCGCCAGCAGCTTACAGCAGGGGGTCTCCTACAATGAGCAGTTCTTC.

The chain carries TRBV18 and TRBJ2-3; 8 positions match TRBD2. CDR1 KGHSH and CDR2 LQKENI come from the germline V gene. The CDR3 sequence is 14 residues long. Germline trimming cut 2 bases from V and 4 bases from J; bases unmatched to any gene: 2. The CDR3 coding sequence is TGTGCCAGCTCACCAACGACTAGCGCAGATACGCAGTATTTT. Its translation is CASSPTTSADTQYF.

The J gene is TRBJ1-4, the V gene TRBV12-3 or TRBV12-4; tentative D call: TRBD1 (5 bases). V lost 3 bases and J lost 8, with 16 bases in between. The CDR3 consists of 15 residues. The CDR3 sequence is CASSFRVRVGEKLFF. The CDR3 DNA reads TGTGCCAGCAGTTTTAGGGTCAGGGTAGGGGAAAAACTGTTTTTT.

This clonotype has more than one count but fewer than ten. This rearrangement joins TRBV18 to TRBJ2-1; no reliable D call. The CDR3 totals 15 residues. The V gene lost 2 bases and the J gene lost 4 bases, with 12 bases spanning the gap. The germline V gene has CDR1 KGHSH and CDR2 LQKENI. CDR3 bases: TGTGCCAGCTCACCAAGCGTTACTGTATACAATGAGCAGTTCTTC. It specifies CASSPSVTVYNEQFF.

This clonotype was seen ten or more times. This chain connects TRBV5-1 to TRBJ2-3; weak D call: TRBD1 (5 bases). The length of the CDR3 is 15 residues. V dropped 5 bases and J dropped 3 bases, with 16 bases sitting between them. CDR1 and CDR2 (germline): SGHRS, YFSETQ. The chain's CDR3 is CASRPPQGRTDTQYF. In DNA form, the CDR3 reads TGCGCCAGCAGGCCCCCCCAGGGAAGAACAGATACGCAGTATTTT.

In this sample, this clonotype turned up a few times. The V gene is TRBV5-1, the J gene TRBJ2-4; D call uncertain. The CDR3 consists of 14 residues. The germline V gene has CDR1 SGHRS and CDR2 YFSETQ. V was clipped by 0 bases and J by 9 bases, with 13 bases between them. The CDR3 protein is CASSLELGESIQYF. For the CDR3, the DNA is TGCGCCAGCAGCTTGGAACTGGGTGAGAGCATTCAGTACTTC. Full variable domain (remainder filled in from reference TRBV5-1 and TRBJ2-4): KAGVTQTPRYLIKTRGQQVTLSCSPISGHRSVSWYQQTPGQGLQFLFEYFSETQRNKGNFPGRFSGRQFSNSRSEMNVSTLELGDSALYLCASSLELGESIQYFGAGTRLSVL.

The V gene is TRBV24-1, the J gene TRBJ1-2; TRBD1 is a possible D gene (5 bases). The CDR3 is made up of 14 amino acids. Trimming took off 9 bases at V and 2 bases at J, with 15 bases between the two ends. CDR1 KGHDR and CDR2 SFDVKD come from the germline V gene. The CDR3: CATRGTGENYGYTF. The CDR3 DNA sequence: TGTGCCACCCGGGGCACCGGTGAGAACTATGGCTACACCTTC.

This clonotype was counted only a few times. This CDR3 reads CASSPLSRRVGTYEQYF. As DNA, the CDR3 is TGTGCCAGCTCACCACTATCCCGGAGGGTAGGGACCTACGAGCAGTACTTC. J is TRBJ2-7 and V is TRBV18; TRBD2 is a possible D gene (6 bases). V was trimmed by 1 base and J by 2 bases, leaving 18 bases between them. In germline, CDR1 is KGHSH, CDR2 LQKENI. The CDR3 is 17 amino acids.

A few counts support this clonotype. The CDR3 reads CASTLGTGAYNEQFF. The CDR3 nucleotides read TGTGCCAGCACCCTCGGGACAGGCGCCTACAATGAGCAGTTCTTC. The rearrangement uses TRBV5-6 and TRBJ2-1; TRBD1 agrees at 8 bases. CDR3 length: 15 amino acids. The V segment lost 6 bases and the J segment 2 bases; nucleotides outside the gene matches: 7. Germline V gene data show CDR1 as SGHDT and CDR2 as YYEEEE.

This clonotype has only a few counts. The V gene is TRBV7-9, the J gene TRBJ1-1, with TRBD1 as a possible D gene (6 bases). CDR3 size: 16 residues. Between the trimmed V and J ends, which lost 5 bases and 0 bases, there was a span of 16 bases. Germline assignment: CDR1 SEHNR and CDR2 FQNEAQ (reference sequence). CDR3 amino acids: CASSPPRGPMNTEAFF. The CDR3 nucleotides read TGTGCCAGCAGCCCACCCAGGGGACCTATGAACACTGAAGCTTTCTTT.

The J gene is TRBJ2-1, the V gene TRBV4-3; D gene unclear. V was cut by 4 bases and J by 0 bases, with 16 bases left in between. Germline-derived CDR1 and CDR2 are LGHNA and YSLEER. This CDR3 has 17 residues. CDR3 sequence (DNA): TGCGCCAGCAGCCCCCACCCCCGGGCCGACTCCTACAATGAGCAGTTCTTC. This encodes CASSPHPRADSYNEQFF.

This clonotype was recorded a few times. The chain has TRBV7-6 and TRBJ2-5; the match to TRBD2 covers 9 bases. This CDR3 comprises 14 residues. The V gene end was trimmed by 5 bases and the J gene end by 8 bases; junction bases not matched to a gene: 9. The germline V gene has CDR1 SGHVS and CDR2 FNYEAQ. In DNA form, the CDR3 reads TGTGCCAGCAGCACCGGGACTAGCCGCATCACCCAGTACTTC. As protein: CASSTGTSRITQYF.

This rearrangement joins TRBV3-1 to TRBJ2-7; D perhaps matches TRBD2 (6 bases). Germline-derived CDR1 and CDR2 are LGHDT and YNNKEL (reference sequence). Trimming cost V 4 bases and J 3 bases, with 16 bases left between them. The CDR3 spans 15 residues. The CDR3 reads CASSPGTSLYYEQYF. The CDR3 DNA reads TGTGCCAGCAGCCCCGGGACTTCCCTATACTACGAGCAGTACTTC.

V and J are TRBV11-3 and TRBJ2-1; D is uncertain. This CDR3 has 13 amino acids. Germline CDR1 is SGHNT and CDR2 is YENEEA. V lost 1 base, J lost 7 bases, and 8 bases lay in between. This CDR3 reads CASSLGIPNEQFF. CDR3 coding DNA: TGTGCCAGCAGCTTAGGAATTCCGAATGAGCAGTTCTTC.

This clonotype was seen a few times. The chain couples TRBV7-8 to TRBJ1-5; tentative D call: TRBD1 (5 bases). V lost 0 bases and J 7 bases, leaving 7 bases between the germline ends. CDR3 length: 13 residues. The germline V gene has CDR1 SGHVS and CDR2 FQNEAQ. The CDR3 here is CASSLAGQQPQHF. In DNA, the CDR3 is TGTGCCAGCAGCTTAGCAGGACAACAGCCCCAGCATTTT.

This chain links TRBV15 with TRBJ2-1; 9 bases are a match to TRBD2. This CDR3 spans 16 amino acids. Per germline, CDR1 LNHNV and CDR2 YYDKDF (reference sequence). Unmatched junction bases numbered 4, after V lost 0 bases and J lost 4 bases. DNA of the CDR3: TGTGCCACCAGCAGAGACGCTAGCGGGAAATACAATGAGCAGTTCTTC. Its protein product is CATSRDASGKYNEQFF.